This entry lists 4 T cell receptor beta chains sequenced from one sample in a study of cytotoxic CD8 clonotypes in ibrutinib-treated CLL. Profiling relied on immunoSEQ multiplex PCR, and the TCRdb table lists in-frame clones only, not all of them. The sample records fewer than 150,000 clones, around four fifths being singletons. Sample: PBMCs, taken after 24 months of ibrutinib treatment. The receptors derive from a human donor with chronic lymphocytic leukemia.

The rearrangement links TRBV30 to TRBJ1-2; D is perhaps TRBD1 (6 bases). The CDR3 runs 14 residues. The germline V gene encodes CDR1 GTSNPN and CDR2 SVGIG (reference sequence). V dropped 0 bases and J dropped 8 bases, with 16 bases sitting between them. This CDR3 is CAWSVLGAIAGYTF. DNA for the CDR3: TGTGCCTGGAGTGTTCTGGGGGCGATTGCGGGCTACACCTTC.

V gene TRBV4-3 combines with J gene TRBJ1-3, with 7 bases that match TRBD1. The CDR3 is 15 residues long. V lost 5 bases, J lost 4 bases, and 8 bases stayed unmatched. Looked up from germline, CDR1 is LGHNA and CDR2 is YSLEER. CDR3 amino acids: CASSFQGGIGNTIYF. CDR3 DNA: TGCGCCAGCAGCTTCCAGGGGGGGATCGGAAACACCATATATTTT.

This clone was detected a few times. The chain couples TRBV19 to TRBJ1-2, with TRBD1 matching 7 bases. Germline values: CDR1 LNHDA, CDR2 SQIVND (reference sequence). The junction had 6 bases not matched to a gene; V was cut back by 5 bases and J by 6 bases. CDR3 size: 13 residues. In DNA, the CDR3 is TGTGCCAGTAGTCAGACAGGGATCGATGGCTACACCTTC. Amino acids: CASSQTGIDGYTF.

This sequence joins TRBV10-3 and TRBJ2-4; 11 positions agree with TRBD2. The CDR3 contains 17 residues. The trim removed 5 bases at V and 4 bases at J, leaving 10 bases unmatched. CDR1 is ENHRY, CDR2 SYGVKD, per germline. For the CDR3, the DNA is TGTGCCATCAGTTCAAACTCGGGACTAGCGGAAAAAAACATTCAGTACTTC. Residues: CAISSNSGLAEKNIQYF.